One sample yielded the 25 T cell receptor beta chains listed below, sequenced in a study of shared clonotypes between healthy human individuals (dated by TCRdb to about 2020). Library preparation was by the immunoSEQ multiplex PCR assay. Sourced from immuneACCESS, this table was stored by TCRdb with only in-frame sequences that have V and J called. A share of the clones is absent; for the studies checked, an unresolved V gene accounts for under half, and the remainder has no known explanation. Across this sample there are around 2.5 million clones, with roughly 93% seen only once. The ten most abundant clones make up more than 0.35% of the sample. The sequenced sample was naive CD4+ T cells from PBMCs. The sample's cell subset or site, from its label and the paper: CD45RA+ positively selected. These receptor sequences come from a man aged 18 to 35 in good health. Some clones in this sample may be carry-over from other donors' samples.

The CDR3 bases are TGTGCCAGCAGCCCAGGACTAGCGGGGGGATACGAGCAGTACTTC. Protein product: CASSPGLAGGYEQYF. The chain employs TRBV7-3 and TRBJ2-7, with TRBD2 identical over 14 bases. Germline assignment: CDR1 SGHTA and CDR2 FQGTGA. CDR3 length: 15 amino acids. J was trimmed by 4 bases and V by 5 bases; bases with no gene match: 4.

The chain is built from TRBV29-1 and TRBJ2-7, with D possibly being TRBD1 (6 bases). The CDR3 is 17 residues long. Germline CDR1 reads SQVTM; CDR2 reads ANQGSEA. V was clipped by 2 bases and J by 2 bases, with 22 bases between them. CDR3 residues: CSVEFSQRGRGTYEQYF. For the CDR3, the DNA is TGCAGCGTTGAATTTTCACAGAGGGGCAGGGGAACCTACGAGCAGTACTTC.

This CDR3 is CASSVAAGRGTGELFF. The DNA of the CDR3 is TGTGCCAGCAGTGTGGCGGCCGGCCGGGGGACCGGGGAGCTGTTTTTT. The chain combines TRBV2 with TRBJ2-2, with D perhaps matching TRBD2 (6 bases). From germline, CDR1 is SNHLY and CDR2 FYNNEI. The germline V and J ends were trimmed by 4 bases and 5 bases, with 17 bases remaining between them. The CDR3 totals 16 residues.

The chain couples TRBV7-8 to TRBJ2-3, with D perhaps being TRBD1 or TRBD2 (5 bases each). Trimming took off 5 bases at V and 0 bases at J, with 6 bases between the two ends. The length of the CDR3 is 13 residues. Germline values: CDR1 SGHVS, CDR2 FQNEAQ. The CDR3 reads CASSRDSTDTQYF. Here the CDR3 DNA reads TGTGCCAGCAGCCGGGACAGCACAGATACGCAGTATTTT. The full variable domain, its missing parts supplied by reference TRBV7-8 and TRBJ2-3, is GAGVSQSPRYKVAKRGQDVALRCDPISGHVSLFWYQQALGQGPEFLTYFQNEAQLDKSGLPSDRFFAERPEGSVSTLKIQRTQQEDSAVYLCASSRDSTDTQYFGPGTRLTVL.

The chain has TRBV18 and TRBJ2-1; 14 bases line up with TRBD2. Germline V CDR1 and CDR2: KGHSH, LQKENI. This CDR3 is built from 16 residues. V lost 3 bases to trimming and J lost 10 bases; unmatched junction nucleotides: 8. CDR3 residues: CASSPGLAGGHTEQFF. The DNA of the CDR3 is TGTGCCAGCTCACCTGGACTAGCGGGAGGCCATACGGAGCAGTTCTTC.

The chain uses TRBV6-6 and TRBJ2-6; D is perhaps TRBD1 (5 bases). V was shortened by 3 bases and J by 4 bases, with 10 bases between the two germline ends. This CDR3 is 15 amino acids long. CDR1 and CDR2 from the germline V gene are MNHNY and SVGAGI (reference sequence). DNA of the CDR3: TGTGCCAGCAGTTATCAGGGCTCCGGGGCCAACGTCCTGACTTTC. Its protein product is CASSYQGSGANVLTF.

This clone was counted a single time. The CDR3 nucleotides are TGTGCCAGCTCACCACCGTATCCAGGGAACACCGGGGAGCTGTTTTTT. Translation gives CASSPPYPGNTGELFF. This chain links TRBV18 with TRBJ2-2; D not resolved. In germline, CDR1 is KGHSH, CDR2 LQKENI. CDR3 length: 16 amino acids. Trimming took off 0 bases at V and 1 base at J, with 9 bases between the two ends. Using reference TRBV18 and TRBJ2-2 for the parts outside the CDR3, the full variable domain is NAGVMQNPRHLVRRRGQEARLRCSPMKGHSHVYWYRQLPEEGLKFMVYLQKENIIDESGMPKERFSAEFPKEGPSILRIQQVVRGDSAAYFCASSPPYPGNTGELFFGEGSRLTVL.

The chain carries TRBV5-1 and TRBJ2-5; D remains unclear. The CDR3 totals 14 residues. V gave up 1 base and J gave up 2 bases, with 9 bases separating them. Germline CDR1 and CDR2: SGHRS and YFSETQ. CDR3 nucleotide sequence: TGCGCCAGCAGCTTGAGCCGGATGCAAGAGACCCAGTACTTC. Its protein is CASSLSRMQETQYF.

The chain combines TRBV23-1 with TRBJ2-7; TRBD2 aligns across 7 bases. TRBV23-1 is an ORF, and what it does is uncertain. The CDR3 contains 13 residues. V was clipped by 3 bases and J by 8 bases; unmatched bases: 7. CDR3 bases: TGCGCCAGCAGTCATCCCCGGGGGGAGCAGCAGTACTTC. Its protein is CASSHPRGEQQYF.

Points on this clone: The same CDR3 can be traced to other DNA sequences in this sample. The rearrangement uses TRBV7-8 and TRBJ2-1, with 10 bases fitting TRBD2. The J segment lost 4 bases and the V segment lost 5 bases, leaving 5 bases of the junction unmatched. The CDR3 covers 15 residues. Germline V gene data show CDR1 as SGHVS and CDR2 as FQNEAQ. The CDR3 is CASSGGLAPYNEQFF. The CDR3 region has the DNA TGTGCCAGCAGCGGGGGACTAGCGCCGTACAATGAGCAGTTCTTC.

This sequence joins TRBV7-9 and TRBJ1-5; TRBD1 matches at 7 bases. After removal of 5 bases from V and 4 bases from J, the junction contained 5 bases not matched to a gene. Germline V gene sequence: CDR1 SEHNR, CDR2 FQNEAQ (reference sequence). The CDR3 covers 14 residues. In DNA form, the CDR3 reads TGTGCCAGCAGCGACAGGGATTGGAATCAGCCCCAGCATTTT. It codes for CASSDRDWNQPQHF.

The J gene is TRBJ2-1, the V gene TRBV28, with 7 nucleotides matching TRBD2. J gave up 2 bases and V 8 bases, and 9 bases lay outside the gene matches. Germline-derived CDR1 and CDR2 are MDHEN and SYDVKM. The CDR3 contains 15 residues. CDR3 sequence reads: CASGQRRGTYNEQFF. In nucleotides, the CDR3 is TGTGCCAGCGGCCAAAGGCGGGGGACCTACAATGAGCAGTTCTTC.

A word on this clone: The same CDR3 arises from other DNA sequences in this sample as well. In DNA form, the CDR3 reads TGCGCCAGCAGGGGGGGCCCCAATCAGCCCCAGCATTTT. Protein product: CASRGGPNQPQHF. This chain links TRBV5-1 with TRBJ1-5; perhaps TRBD1 as D (6 bases). The CDR3 spans 13 residues. The germline V and J ends were trimmed by 5 bases and 3 bases, with 9 bases remaining between them. CDR1 is SGHRS and CDR2 is YFSETQ in the germline V gene.

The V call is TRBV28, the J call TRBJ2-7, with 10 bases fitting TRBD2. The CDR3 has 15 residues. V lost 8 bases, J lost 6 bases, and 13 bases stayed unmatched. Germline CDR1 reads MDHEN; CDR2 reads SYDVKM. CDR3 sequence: CASVTSGSGRREQYF. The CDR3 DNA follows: TGTGCCAGCGTAACTTCTGGTAGCGGGAGGCGCGAGCAGTACTTC.

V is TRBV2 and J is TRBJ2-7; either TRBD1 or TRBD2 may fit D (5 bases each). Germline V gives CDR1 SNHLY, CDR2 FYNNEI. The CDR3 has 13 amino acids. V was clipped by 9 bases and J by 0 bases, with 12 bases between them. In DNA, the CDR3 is TGTGCCAGTCCGGGACCGAACTCCTACGAGCAGTACTTC. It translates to CASPGPNSYEQYF. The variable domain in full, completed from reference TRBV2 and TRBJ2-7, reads EPEVTQTPSHQVTQMGQEVILRCVPISNHLYFYWYRQILGQKVEFLVSFYNNEISEKSEIFDDQFSVERPDGSNFTLKIRSTKLEDSAMYFCASPGPNSYEQYFGPGTRLTVT.

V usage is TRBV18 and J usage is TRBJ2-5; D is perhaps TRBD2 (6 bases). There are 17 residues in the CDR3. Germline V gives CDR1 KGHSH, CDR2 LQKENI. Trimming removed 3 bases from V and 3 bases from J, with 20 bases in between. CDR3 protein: CASSPSIGGTTKETQYF. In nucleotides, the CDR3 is TGTGCCAGCTCACCGAGTATTGGGGGGACCACTAAAGAGACCCAGTACTTC.

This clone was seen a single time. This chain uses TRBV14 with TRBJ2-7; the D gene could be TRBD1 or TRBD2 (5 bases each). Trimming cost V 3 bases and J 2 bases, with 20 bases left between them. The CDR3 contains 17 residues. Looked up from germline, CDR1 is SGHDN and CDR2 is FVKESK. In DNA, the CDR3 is TGTGCCAGCAGCCAGGCGAGGTCCCGGGGCCGTCCCTACGAGCAGTACTTC. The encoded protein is CASSQARSRGRPYEQYF. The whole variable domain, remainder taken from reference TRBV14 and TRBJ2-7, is EAGVTQFPSHSVIEKGQTVTLRCDPISGHDNLYWYRRVMGKEIKFLLHFVKESKQDESGMPNNRFLAERTGGTYSTLKVQPAELEDSGVYFCASSQARSRGRPYEQYFGPGTRLTVT.

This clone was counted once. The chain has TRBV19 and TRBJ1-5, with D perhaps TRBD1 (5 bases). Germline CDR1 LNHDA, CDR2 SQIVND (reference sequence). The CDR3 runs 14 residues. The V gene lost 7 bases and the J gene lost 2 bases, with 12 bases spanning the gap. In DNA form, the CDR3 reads TGTGCCAGTAACGACCGGGGGGGCAATCAGCCCCAGCATTTT. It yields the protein CASNDRGGNQPQHF.

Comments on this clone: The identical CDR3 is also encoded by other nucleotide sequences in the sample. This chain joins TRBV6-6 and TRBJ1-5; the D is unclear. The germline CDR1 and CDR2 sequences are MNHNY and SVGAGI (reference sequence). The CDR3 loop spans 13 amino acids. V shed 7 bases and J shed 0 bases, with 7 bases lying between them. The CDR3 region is CASTPNSNQPQHF. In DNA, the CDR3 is TGTGCCAGCACCCCTAATAGCAATCAGCCCCAGCATTTT.

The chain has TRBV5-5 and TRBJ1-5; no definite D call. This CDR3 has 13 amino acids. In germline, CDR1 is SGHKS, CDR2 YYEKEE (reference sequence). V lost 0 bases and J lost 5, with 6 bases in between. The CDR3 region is CASSLEPDQPQHF. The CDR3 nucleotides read TGTGCCAGCAGCTTGGAGCCGGATCAGCCCCAGCATTTT.

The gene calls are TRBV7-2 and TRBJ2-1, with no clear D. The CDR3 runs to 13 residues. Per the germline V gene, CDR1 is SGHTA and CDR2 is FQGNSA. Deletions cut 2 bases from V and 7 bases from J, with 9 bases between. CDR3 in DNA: TGTGCCAGCAGCTTAAGGCAGCCAAATGAGCAGTTCTTC. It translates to CASSLRQPNEQFF.

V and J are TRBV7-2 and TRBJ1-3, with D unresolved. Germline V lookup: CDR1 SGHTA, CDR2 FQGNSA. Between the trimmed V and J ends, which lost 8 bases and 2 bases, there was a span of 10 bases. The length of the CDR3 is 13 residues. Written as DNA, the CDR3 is TGTGCCAGCGCAGACAACCCTGGAAACACCATATATTTT. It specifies CASADNPGNTIYF.

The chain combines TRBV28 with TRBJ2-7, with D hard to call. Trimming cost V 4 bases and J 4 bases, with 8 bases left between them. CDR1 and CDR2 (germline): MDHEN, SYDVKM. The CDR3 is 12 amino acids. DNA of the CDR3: TGTGCCAGCAGTTCAGAGCCTTACGAGCAGTACTTC. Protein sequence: CASSSEPYEQYF.

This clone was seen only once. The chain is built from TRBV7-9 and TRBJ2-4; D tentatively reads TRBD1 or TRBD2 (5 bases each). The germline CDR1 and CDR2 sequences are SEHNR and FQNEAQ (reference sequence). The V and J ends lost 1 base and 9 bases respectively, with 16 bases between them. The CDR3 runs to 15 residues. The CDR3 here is CASSLVGARGSIQYF. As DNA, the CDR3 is TGTGCCAGCAGCTTAGTTGGGGCCCGGGGAAGCATTCAGTACTTC.

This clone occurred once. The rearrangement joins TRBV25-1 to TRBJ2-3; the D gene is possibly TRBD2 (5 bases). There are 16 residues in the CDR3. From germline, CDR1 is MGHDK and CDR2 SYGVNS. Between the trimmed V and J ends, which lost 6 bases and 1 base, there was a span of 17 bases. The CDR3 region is CASSSVNSGRTDTQYF. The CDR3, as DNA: TGTGCCAGCAGCAGTGTCAACAGCGGACGCACAGATACGCAGTATTTT.